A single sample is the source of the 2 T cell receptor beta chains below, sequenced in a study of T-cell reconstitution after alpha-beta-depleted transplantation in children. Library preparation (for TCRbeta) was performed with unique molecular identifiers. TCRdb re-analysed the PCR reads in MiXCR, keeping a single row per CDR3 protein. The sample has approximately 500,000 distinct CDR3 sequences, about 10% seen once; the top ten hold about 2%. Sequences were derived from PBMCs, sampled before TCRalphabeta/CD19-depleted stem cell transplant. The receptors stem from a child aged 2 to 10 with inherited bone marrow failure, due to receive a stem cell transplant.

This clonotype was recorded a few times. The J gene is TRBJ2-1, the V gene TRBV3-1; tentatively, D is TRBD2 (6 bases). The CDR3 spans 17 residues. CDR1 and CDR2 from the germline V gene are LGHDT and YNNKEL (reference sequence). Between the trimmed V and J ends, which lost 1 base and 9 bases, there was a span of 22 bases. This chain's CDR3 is CASSQGFGDRTEGEQFF. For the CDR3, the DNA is TGTGCCAGCAGCCAAGGGTTTGGGGACCGTACGGAGGGTGAGCAGTTCTTC.

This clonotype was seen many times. CDR3 nucleotide sequence: TGTGCCAGCAGCCTACGACAGGGGGCTCACTCCGGGGAGCTGTTTTTT. Its translation is CASSLRQGAHSGELFF. The rearrangement uses TRBV9 and TRBJ2-2, with TRBD1 matching 10 bases. Germline assignment: CDR1 SGDLS and CDR2 YYNGEE. The trim removed 4 bases at V and 6 bases at J, leaving 9 bases unmatched. CDR3 length equals 16 residues.